This record concerns one TCR beta chain sequence. The antigen it binds to is not known. No much larger clone is present one base from it, and per-base qualities are unavailable. Patients with autoimmune disease history or receiving systemic immunosuppression were excluded from the trial. Peripheral blood for TCR sequencing was collected from all dose cohorts at baseline, on cycle 4 day 1, and on cycle 7 day 1. Samples were obtained from an open-label, multicenter, first-in-human phase I dose-escalation trial of ivuxolimab. Adults with locally advanced or metastatic melanoma, renal cell, hepatocellular, or head and neck squamous cell carcinoma were enrolled in the trial. Before TCR sequencing, CD4+ T cells and CD8+ T cells from peripheral blood were sorted into separate populations. V drops 2 bases and J drops 3 bases, leaving 2 bases in between. Taken from cysteine to phenylalanine, the CDR3 has 11 residues. Of all the DNA, just the CDR3 is kept, 33 bases in frame from base 1. The CDR1 and CDR2 encoded by the germline V gene (reference sequence) are MNHEY and SMNVEV.

This sample is part of a study of OX40 agonist ivuxolimab in advanced cancers. In terms of the full investigation: The costimulatory receptor OX40 (CD134) was targeted by ivuxolimab, a fully human IgG2 agonistic monoclonal antibody. Intravenous ivuxolimab was administered to patients every 2 weeks at six dose levels: 0.01, 0.1, 0.3, 1.5, 3 and 10 mg/kg. In the dose-escalation cohort, approximately 83% of patients were male, and the mean age was roughly 56 years with a range of roughly 23 to 79. Partial responses occurred in three dose-escalation patients, of whom one had hepatocellular carcinoma and two had cutaneous melanoma. Among the roughly 52 dose-escalation patients, roughly 20 had hepatocellular carcinoma, roughly 15 melanoma, 9 renal cell carcinoma and 9 head and neck cancer. Patients were allowed to have had prior anti-PD-1, anti-PD-L1 or anti-CTLA-4 therapy, and more than 30% of the dose-escalation patients had previously received checkpoint inhibitors. The paper describes the monotherapy dose-escalation part (N = 52 patients) of the phase I trial of ivuxolimab. The purpose of peripheral TCRbeta sequencing was to test whether ivuxolimab changed TCR sequence diversity and led to clonal T-cell expansion.

General study outcomes and caveats: In the 0.1-3.0 mg/kg groups, partial responders had among the lowest normalized peripheral clonal expansion, particularly in CD8+ T cells. After ivuxolimab, more expanded clones were found on average in CD8+ T cells than in CD4+ T cells. At doses of 0.1 to 3.0 mg/kg, clonal expansion of both CD4+ and CD8+ blood T cells was observed from baseline to week 6. Low levels of normalized T-cell clonal expansion were also seen in some patients who did not respond. Which antigens the clonally expanded peripheral T cells were specific for was not determined.

For sequencing of the TCRbeta CDR3 region, genomic DNA was extracted from the sorted cells. TCRbeta CDR3 regions were sequenced using the immunoSEQ Assay. This immuneACCESS table, as held by TCRdb, lists in-frame sequences with V and J called but not all clones. Of the missing ones, under half trace to an unresolved V gene in checked studies; the others have no known cause. For this sample there are about 33,000 clones; 70% to 85% appear just once. The ten most abundant clones make up 20% to 25% of the sample. The sequencing here drew on CD4+ or CD8+ T cells sorted from blood, taken in a trial of the OX40 agonist ivuxolimab. The sequence is built from TRBV27 and TRBJ2-7, with the D gene too uncertain to name. The TCR sequence derives from an adult with an advanced solid tumor such as melanoma, head and neck, liver or kidney cancer. The DNA reads TGTGCCAGCAGTTTAGGCTACGAGCAGTACTTC. Translated, it reads CASSLGYEQYF.